These 15 T cell receptor beta chains came from one sample sequenced in a study of shared T cell receptors in the human thymus. Profiling relied on immunoSEQ multiplex PCR, and the TCRdb table lists in-frame clones only, not all of them. The data hold 720,000 or so clones, with 70% to 90% observed a single time. The sample was also linked to a second study, of human thymus T cells.

Material for sequencing was thymocytes. Every receptor here comes from a girl under three years old with a congenital heart defect.

This chain joins TRBV4-2 and TRBJ2-1; tentatively, D is TRBD2 (6 bases). CDR3 length equals 13 residues. Trimming took 6 bases from V and 0 from J, leaving 6 bases between them. CDR1 LGHNA and CDR2 YNFKEQ come from the germline V gene. DNA for the CDR3: TGTGCCAGCAGGGGGGGCTCCTACAATGAGCAGTTCTTC. It translates to CASRGGSYNEQFF.

V is TRBV10-1 and J is TRBJ2-1; the D is unclear. Between the trimmed V and J ends, which lost 5 bases and 4 bases, there was a span of 6 bases. Per the germline V gene, CDR1 is WNHNN and CDR2 is SYGVQD (reference sequence). CDR3 length: 12 amino acids. The CDR3 is CASSFEYNEQFF. The CDR3 DNA is TGCGCCAGCAGTTTCGAGTACAATGAGCAGTTCTTC.

The chain has TRBV9 and TRBJ2-6; the D gene is possibly TRBD2 (5 bases). V lost 3 bases to trimming and J lost 2 bases, with 18 bases between them. This CDR3 has 18 residues. Germline V gene lookup returns CDR1 SGDLS and CDR2 YYNGEE. CDR3 in amino acids: CASSATQPNGAGANVLTF. The CDR3 DNA sequence: TGTGCCAGCAGCGCGACGCAGCCTAACGGGGCTGGGGCCAACGTCCTGACTTTC.

The chain combines TRBV7-3 with TRBJ1-2, with 7 bases fitting TRBD1. V trimming: 5 bases; J trimming: 3 bases; junction bases outside the gene matches: 9. The CDR3 consists of 15 residues. CDR1 and CDR2 from the germline V gene are SGHTA and FQGTGA. CDR3 sequence: CASSLDSGTDYGYTF. The CDR3 DNA reads as TGTGCCAGCAGCCTAGACTCCGGGACAGACTATGGCTACACCTTC.

The chain has TRBV9 and TRBJ1-2; perhaps TRBD1 as D (6 bases). The CDR3 has 15 amino acids. The ends were cut back, 3 bases at V and 4 bases at J, with 16 bases in the middle. Germline values: CDR1 SGDLS, CDR2 YYNGEE. This CDR3 is CASSAGQGRGYGYTF. For the CDR3, the DNA is TGTGCCAGCAGCGCAGGCCAGGGGAGAGGCTATGGCTACACCTTC.

The chain employs TRBV29-1 and TRBJ2-1; TRBD1 matches 10 bases. CDR3 length equals 17 residues. V dropped 6 bases and J dropped 0; count of bases not matched to a gene: 11. CDR1 is SQVTM, CDR2 ANQGSEA, per germline. The chain's CDR3 is CSVDRGRRPLSYNEQFF. CDR3 nucleotides: TGCAGCGTAGACAGGGGGCGCCGGCCCCTCTCCTACAATGAGCAGTTCTTC.

This sequence joins TRBV9 and TRBJ2-2; D is uncertain. Trimming shortened V by 6 bases and J by 2 bases, and 5 bases separated the two germline ends. From germline, CDR1 is SGDLS and CDR2 YYNGEE. The CDR3 length is 12 residues. Written as DNA, the CDR3 is TGTGCCAGCAACATTAACACCGGGGAGCTGTTTTTT. It encodes CASNINTGELFF.

This clone was observed a single time. The chain is built from TRBV7-2 and TRBJ1-1, with 8 bases fitting TRBD1. Trimming took 0 bases from V and 1 from J; bases not matched to a gene: 1. The germline V gene encodes CDR1 SGHTA and CDR2 FQGNSA. The CDR3 has 15 residues. The CDR3 reads CASSLAGQGNTEAFF. CDR3 nucleotide sequence: TGTGCCAGCAGCTTAGCCGGACAGGGGAACACTGAAGCTTTCTTT.

This clone appeared once. The J gene is TRBJ2-4, the V gene TRBV18; TRBD2 matches at 7 bases. CDR1 KGHSH and CDR2 LQKENI come from the germline V gene. The CDR3 is 17 amino acids. The ends lost 0 bases at V and 7 bases at J; junction bases unmatched: 12. The CDR3 nucleotides read TGTGCCAGCTCACCACCGGGGATTAGCGGGCCTGGGAACATTCAGTACTTC. Encoded protein: CASSPPGISGPGNIQYF. The entire variable domain, with the rest obtained from reference TRBV18 and TRBJ2-4, is as follows: NAGVMQNPRHLVRRRGQEARLRCSPMKGHSHVYWYRQLPEEGLKFMVYLQKENIIDESGMPKERFSAEFPKEGPSILRIQQVVRGDSAAYFCASSPPGISGPGNIQYFGAGTRLSVL.

The rearrangement uses TRBV7-8 and TRBJ2-7; D remains unclear. Germline lookup yields CDR1 SGHVS and CDR2 FQNEAQ. V lost 1 base and J 6 bases, leaving 19 bases between the germline ends. The CDR3 is 16 amino acids. The CDR3, as DNA: TGTGCCAGCAGCTTAGTACTGTTATTTCCAGGTTGCGAGCAGTACTTC. This gives the protein CASSLVLLFPGCEQYF.

The genes are TRBV7-2 and TRBJ1-6; D is uncertain. The ends were cut back, 1 base at V and 8 bases at J, with 12 bases in the middle. This CDR3 contains 15 residues. Germline assignment: CDR1 SGHTA and CDR2 FQGNSA. CDR3 DNA sequence: TGTGCCAGCAGCTTAGGTCTGGCGCGGGATTCACCCCTCCACTTT. Protein product: CASSLGLARDSPLHF.

This clone was counted a single time. This sequence joins TRBV5-5 and TRBJ1-4; tentatively, D is TRBD1 (6 bases). The germline V gene has CDR1 SGHKS and CDR2 YYEKEE (reference sequence). This CDR3 is built from 14 residues. V lost 3 bases, J lost 2 bases, and 8 bases lay in between. The CDR3 is CASSSGHTNEKLFF. CDR3 DNA: TGTGCCAGCAGCTCGGGACATACTAATGAAAAACTGTTTTTT. The full variable domain, rest sourced from reference TRBV5-5 and TRBJ1-4, is DAGVTQSPTHLIKTRGQQVTLRCSPISGHKSVSWYQQVLGQGPQFIFQYYEKEERGRGNFPDRFSARQFPNYSSELNVNALLLGDSALYLCASSSGHTNEKLFFGSGTQLSVL.

V gene TRBV19 combines with J gene TRBJ2-5; 8 bases line up with TRBD2. The end of the DNA fits TRBJ2-7 better, so the J call may be wrong. Germline loops: CDR1 LNHDA, CDR2 SQIVND (reference sequence). There are 16 residues in the CDR3. CDR3 nucleotide sequence: TGTGCCAGTAGTATAGGACCCAGCGGGGGTGCCTACGAGCAGTACTTC. This sequence encodes CASSIGPSGGAYEQYF.

The sample holds a few counts of this clone. This rearrangement joins TRBV12-2 to TRBJ1-5; whether TRBD1, the table's D call, matches the DNA was not checked. TRBV12-2 is a listed pseudogene. The length of the CDR3 is 17 residues. Here the CDR3 DNA reads TGTGCAAGTCACCGAGGGACAGGGGAAGGTGGCAATCAGCCCCAGCATTTT. Translating it yields CASHRGTGEGGNQPQHF.

V usage is TRBV6-5 and J usage is TRBJ1-1, with a weak D call TRBD1 (5 bases). V was cut by 0 bases and J by 1 base, with 9 bases left in between. The germline V gene has CDR1 MNHEY and CDR2 SVGAGI. This CDR3 is built from 15 residues. The CDR3 sequence: CASSYSLGGNTEAFF. In nucleotides, the CDR3 is TGTGCCAGCAGTTACTCGTTGGGGGGGAACACTGAAGCTTTCTTT.